This is a list of T cell receptor beta chains from one sample in a study of blood T cell repertoires in COVID-19. Clones were sequenced by immunoSEQ multiplex PCR, and TCRdb holds only the in-frame ones, with some missing. This sample has tens of thousands of clones, with around 81% found just once. Sequences were obtained from peripheral blood. Receptor source: a woman of 80 years or more with COVID-19, enrolled during active disease. Both conserved end residues are part of each CDR3. A D gene is named only where the DNA matches it firmly. Part of the rows lack a size; the others show once, few, many or a class for expanded clones.

size | D | J | V | DNA | CDR3
. | TRBD2 | TRBJ2-1 | TRBV28 | TGTGCCAGCACCGGGACTAGAGACAATGAGCAGTTCTTC | CASTGTRDNEQFF
once | . | TRBJ1-5 | TRBV21-1 | TGTGCCAGCAGCAAAGACGACAGGGGGCGCGTCGATCAGCCCCAGCATTTT | CASSKDDRGRVDQPQHF
. | TRBD2 | TRBJ2-3 | TRBV7-3 | TGTGCCAGCAGCTTAAACCCTCGGGGAGGGGCAGATACGCAGTATTTT | CASSLNPRGGADTQYF
few | . | TRBJ1-1 | TRBV12-3/TRBV12-4 | TGTGCCAGCAGGATCGGACAGAACACTGAAGCTTTCTTT | CASRIGQNTEAFF
. | . | TRBJ1-5 | TRBV6-6 | TGTGCCAGCAGTTACTCCGAACTAGGGCAGCCCCAGCATTTT | CASSYSELGQPQHF
. | . | TRBJ2-5 | TRBV9 | TGTGCCAGCAGCCCCAGAGGCTCAGGGGCCGGCATTCAAGAGACCCAGTACTTC | CASSPRGSGAGIQETQYF
. | TRBD2 | TRBJ2-7 | TRBV10-3 | TGTGCCATCAGTGGGACTAGCGGGAGGGCCAATTTGGCCTACGAGCAGTACTTC | CAISGTSGRANLAYEQYF
. | . | TRBJ2-7 | TRBV21-1 | TGTGCCAGCATCTATTCCGGGACTAGCGGGATCCTGTACGAGCAGTACTTC | CASIYSGTSGILYEQYF
. | . | TRBJ2-3 | TRBV19 | TGTGCCAGTAGTTCCCACCTACGGCGGGCCACAGATACGCAGTATTTT | CASSSHLRRATDTQYF
few | . | TRBJ1-1 | TRBV27 | TGTGCCAGCAGTTTAATGCGGAACTCGAACACTGAAGCTTTCTTT | CASSLMRNSNTEAFF
. | . | TRBJ1-3 | TRBV30 | TGTGCCTGGAGTTGGGGAGCTGGAAACACCATATATTTT | CAWSWGAGNTIYF
. | TRBD1 | TRBJ2-5 | TRBV7-9 | TGTGCCAGCAGGCGTAAGGATAAAACAGGGGTAGAGACCCAGTACTTC | CASRRKDKTGVETQYF
. | TRBD1 | TRBJ1-4 | TRBV6-5 | TGTGCCAGCAGAGGGACAGGGCTGGCTAATGAAAAACTGTTTTTT | CASRGTGLANEKLFF
. | TRBD1 | TRBJ1-4 | TRBV7-6 | TGTGCCAGCAGCCCCAGGGGGCTGGATAATGAAAAACTGTTTTTT | CASSPRGLDNEKLFF
. | . | TRBJ2-7 | TRBV5-1 | TGCGCCAGCAGCTTGGTTACAGGATCCTACGAGCAGTACTTC | CASSLVTGSYEQYF
. | . | TRBJ2-5 | TRBV6-5 | TGTGCCAGCAGTTACGTTAGCGGAAGAGCAGAGACCCAGTACTTC | CASSYVSGRAETQYF
. | . | TRBJ1-2 | TRBV9 | TGTGCCAGCAGCGTGGCGCCTGGGGCCAACTATGGCTACACCTTC | CASSVAPGANYGYTF
. | . | TRBJ2-1 | TRBV11-2 | TGTGCCAGCAGCCCCCGCCTAGCCGGCTACAATGAGCAGTTCTTC | CASSPRLAGYNEQFF
. | . | TRBJ1-2 | TRBV27 | TGTGCCAGCAGTTTCCCCGAGGGCTATGGCTACACCTTC | CASSFPEGYGYTF
. | . | TRBJ2-2 | TRBV27 | TGTGCCAGCAGTCCCTCCGGACAGAACACCGGGGAGCTGTTTTTT | CASSPSGQNTGELFF
. | . | TRBJ1-5 | TRBV29-1 | TGCAGCGTACGGGACATCAATCAGCCCCAGCATTTT | CSVRDINQPQHF
. | . | TRBJ2-1 | TRBV9 | TGTGCCAGCAGTGGACTAAGCTCCTACAATGAGCAGTTCTTC | CASSGLSSYNEQFF
. | TRBD2 | TRBJ2-3 | TRBV27 | TGTGCCAGCAGCTCCCTGGGGGGGGGTGGTACGCAGTATTTT | CASSSLGGGGTQYF
. | TRBD2 | TRBJ2-7 | TRBV18 | TGTGCCAGCTCACCTCTAGGAGAGACTAGTAGCGGGAGAGTCTACGAGCAGTACTTC | CASSPLGETSSGRVYEQYF
. | . | TRBJ1-6 | TRBV30 | TGTGCCTGGAGTCCGATCCCAGGGTTTGGGAATAATTCACCCCTCCACTTT | CAWSPIPGFGNNSPLHF
. | . | TRBJ2-1 | TRBV29-1 | TGCAGCGTCTTCGTGCAGTACAATGAGCAGTTCTTC | CSVFVQYNEQFF
once | . | TRBJ1-2 | TRBV30 | TGTGCCTGGAGTAAGGCAGCCCTAAATAGCCTCTATGGCTACACCTTC | CAWSKAALNSLYGYTF
. | . | TRBJ1-4 | TRBV4-1 | TGCGCCAGCAGCCTAGGGTCCCAGGGTAGGAATGAAAAACTGTTTTTT | CASSLGSQGRNEKLFF
. | . | TRBJ1-2 | TRBV6-5 | TGTGCCAGCAAACACGGGAAAATTGGCTACACCTTC | CASKHGKIGYTF
. | . | TRBJ2-4 | TRBV11-1 | TGTGCCAGCAGCGCGAATGGTATAGCCAAAAACATTCAGTACTTC | CASSANGIAKNIQYF
. | TRBD2 | TRBJ2-3 | TRBV3-1/TRBV3-2 | TGTGCCAGCAGCCAAACGGGACTAGCAGACACAGATACGCAGTATTTT | CASSQTGLADTDTQYF
. | TRBD1 | TRBJ2-5 | TRBV7-8 | TGTGCCAGCAGCTTCATGACAGGGTTGGAGACCCAGTACTTC | CASSFMTGLETQYF
. | . | TRBJ2-3 | TRBV7-9 | TGTGCCAGCAGCTTTCTCACAGATACGCAGTATTTT | CASSFLTDTQYF